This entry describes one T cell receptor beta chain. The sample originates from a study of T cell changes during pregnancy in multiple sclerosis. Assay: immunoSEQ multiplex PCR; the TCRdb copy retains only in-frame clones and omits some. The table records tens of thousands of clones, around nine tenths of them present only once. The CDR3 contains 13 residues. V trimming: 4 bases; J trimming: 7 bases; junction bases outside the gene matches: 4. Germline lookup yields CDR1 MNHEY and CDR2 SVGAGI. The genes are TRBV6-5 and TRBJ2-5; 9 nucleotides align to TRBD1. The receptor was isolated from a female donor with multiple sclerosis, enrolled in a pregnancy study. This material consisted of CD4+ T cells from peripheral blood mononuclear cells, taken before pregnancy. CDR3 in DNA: TGTGCCAGCAGTTCCGGGGACAGGGCGACCCAGTACTTC. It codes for CASSSGDRATQYF.